This T cell receptor beta chain was obtained from a study of molecular identifiers for immune sequencing clone quantification. In preparing bulk TCR libraries, previously described methods and listed TCR primers were used. TCRdb re-called the PCR reads with MiXCR, one entry per CDR3 protein. The sample lists some 590,000 distinct CDR3 sequences, over 25% occurring once. The V and J ends lost 7 bases and 0 bases, in that order; junction bases with no gene match: 6. Per germline, CDR1 SQVTM and CDR2 ANQGSEA. There are 13 residues in the CDR3. This clonotype was observed at least ten times. This clonotype was obtained from a human donor in good health. Some libraries in this study had Jurkat cell RNA spiked in. The chain is built from TRBV29-1 and TRBJ2-7; 7 bases are shared with TRBD1. Material: naive CD8+ T cells from blood, with Jurkat cell RNA spiked in. Subset defined: FACS-sorted CD8+CD4-CCR7+CD45RA+ naive T cells. The CDR3 DNA reads as TGCAGCGCCCTGGACAGGAACTCCTACGAGCAGTACTTC. This translates into CSALDRNSYEQYF.